The source of this T cell receptor (beta chain) is a study of graft-versus-host responses after intestinal transplantation. As for the study in general: Recipients obtained multivisceral, liver-intestinal, or isolated intestinal transplants. Every transplant recipient was induced with anti-thymocyte globulin, then maintained on tacrolimus and steroids for about 3 years.

On this clone: Its specificity is not known.

The germline CDR1 and CDR2 sequences are SEHNR and FQNEAQ (reference sequence). The CDR3 covers 14 residues. Trimming pared 5 bases from V and 2 bases from J, leaving 12 bases between. Study findings and constraints: Some patients had graft-donor T cell macrochimerism, and their allografts showed high graft-versus-host to host-versus-graft clonal ratios. There were GvH clones found in recipient marrow, and some of them appeared first in ileum or blood.

Sequenced by immunoSEQ multiplex PCR; TCRdb stores in-frame clones only, minus some. The sample has about 99,000 clones; around 92% are singletons. This TCR was sampled from a human donor who was the organ donor for an intestinal transplant. The source was unstimulated CD8+ T cells sorted from spleen or lymph node cells, collected before transplant. The gene calls are TRBV7-9 and TRBJ2-5; a weak D match, TRBD2 (5 bases). The CDR3 region is CASSDWTVQETQYF. For the CDR3, the DNA is TGTGCCAGCAGCGATTGGACTGTTCAAGAGACCCAGTACTTC.